These 17 T cell receptor beta chains share one sample of origin, sequenced in a study of T cell repertoires in ileal Crohn's disease. This table comes from immunoSEQ multiplex PCR, and its TCRdb copy is limited to in-frame clones, with some not included. The table shows about 3,600 clones, with approximately 91% occurring only once. The specimen sequenced was ileal tissue. These receptor sequences come from an adult with Crohn's disease.

This clone was seen a single time. The chain combines TRBV29-1 with TRBJ2-3; D gene uncertain. This CDR3 contains 13 residues. V lost 3 bases to trimming and J lost 0 bases, with 7 bases between them. Germline CDR1 SQVTM, CDR2 ANQGSEA. The CDR3 sequence: CSVDKPSTDTQYF. CDR3 nucleotide sequence: TGCAGCGTTGACAAACCTAGCACAGATACGCAGTATTTT.

This chain uses TRBV2 with TRBJ1-1; D possibly corresponds to TRBD1 (5 bases). Germline values: CDR1 SNHLY, CDR2 FYNNEI. The V end lost 10 bases, the J end lost 4 bases, and 16 bases lay between the germline ends. The CDR3 extends over 13 amino acids. CDR3 DNA sequence: TGTGCCACTGGAAGCAGGGAGGGCACTGAAGCTTTCTTT. This translates into CATGSREGTEAFF. Full variable domain (remainder filled in from reference TRBV2 and TRBJ1-1): EPEVTQTPSHQVTQMGQEVILRCVPISNHLYFYWYRQILGQKVEFLVSFYNNEISEKSEIFDDQFSVERPDGSNFTLKIRSTKLEDSAMYFCATGSREGTEAFFGQGTRLTVV.

The chain is built from TRBV6-6 and TRBJ2-7; D may be TRBD2 (5 bases). CDR3 size: 14 residues. V lost 8 bases and J 5 bases, leaving 19 bases between the germline ends. Germline loops: CDR1 MNHNY, CDR2 SVGAGI (reference sequence). In nucleotides, the CDR3 is TGTGCCAGCGTGAGAGAGGGCCCTCAGAACGAGCAGTACTTC. It specifies CASVREGPQNEQYF.

The chain uses TRBV7-6 and TRBJ2-1; unclear D gene. With 0 bases removed from V and 0 bases from J, the gap between germline ends came to 6 bases. Germline lookup yields CDR1 SGHVS and CDR2 FNYEAQ. The CDR3 is made up of 15 amino acids. The DNA for the CDR3 is TGTGCCAGCAGCTTAGCGGGAAGCTCCTACAATGAGCAGTTCTTC. It translates to CASSLAGSSYNEQFF.

V gene TRBV29-1 combines with J gene TRBJ2-1; 7 bases match TRBD1. V dropped 2 bases and J dropped 14; count of bases not matched to a gene: 3. This CDR3 spans 10 amino acids. Germline V gene sequence: CDR1 SQVTM, CDR2 ANQGSEA. The CDR3 coding sequence is TGCAGCGTTGAAAGGGGGCGAGAGTTCTTC. Its translation is CSVERGREFF.

The genes are TRBV1 and TRBJ1-1. TRBV1 counts as a pseudogene. The length of the CDR3 is 16 residues. The CDR3 here is CTSSQGPGTENTEAFF. The CDR3, as DNA: TGCACCAGCAGCCAAGGACCCGGGACGGAGAACACTGAAGCTTTCTTT.

In this sample, this clone turned up once. The V gene is TRBV19, the J gene TRBJ2-1; D is unclear. CDR3 length: 13 amino acids. Trimming pared 7 bases from V and 2 bases from J, leaving 9 bases between. Germline V gene lookup returns CDR1 LNHDA and CDR2 SQIVND (reference sequence). CDR3 sequence (DNA): TGTGCCAGTACGGACCCCCCCTACAATGAGCAGTTCTTC. As protein: CASTDPPYNEQFF.

V usage is TRBV5-4 and J usage is TRBJ2-7, with D perhaps being TRBD1 or TRBD2 (6 bases each). Germline V CDR1 and CDR2: SGHNT, YYREEE (reference sequence). The CDR3 consists of 15 residues. V was clipped by 4 bases and J by 2 bases, with 16 bases between them. As DNA, the CDR3 is TGTGCCAGCAGCGACCACGGGGGCCTCGCCTACGAGCAGTACTTC. Its translation is CASSDHGGLAYEQYF.

This clone was observed a single time. The germline gene is not matched at one end of the junction; a read error may be the cause. The chain is built from TRBV9 and TRBJ2-7; D may be TRBD2 (6 bases). The CDR3 length is 13 residues. Germline V gene data show CDR1 as SGDLS and CDR2 as YYNGEE. This chain's CDR3 is CASSVGGGEAQDF. CDR3 in DNA: TGTGCCAGCAGCGTAGGGGGCGGGGAGGCCCAGGACTTC.

This clone was seen only a few times. The chain couples TRBV7-6 to TRBJ1-1, with 7 nucleotides matching TRBD1. The junction had 12 bases not matched to a gene; V was cut back by 7 bases and J by 1 base. The germline V gene has CDR1 SGHVS and CDR2 FNYEAQ. The CDR3 spans 16 residues. This chain's CDR3 is CASILRGGSSNTEAFF. CDR3 DNA sequence: TGTGCCAGCATCCTTAGAGGGGGCAGTTCGAACACTGAAGCTTTCTTT.

The genes are TRBV5-8 and TRBJ2-7; 11 nucleotides agree with TRBD1. The CDR3 has 15 residues. V shed 0 bases and J 4 bases; nucleotides not matched to a gene: 3. Per germline, CDR1 SGHTS and CDR2 YDEGEE. The DNA for the CDR3 is TGTGCCAGCAGCTTGGAGCGGGACAGGGGGTACGAGCAGTACTTC. This gives the protein CASSLERDRGYEQYF.

The chain employs TRBV21-1 and TRBJ2-3; TRBD2, the table's D call, lacks a check against the DNA. TRBV21-1 is labeled a pseudogene. This CDR3 has 15 amino acids. CDR3 DNA sequence: TGTGCCAGCAGCCGATCTGAGGCACTGAGGGATACGCAGTATTTT. Protein sequence: CASSRSEALRDTQYF.

The chain uses TRBV19 and TRBJ1-2, with D perhaps matching TRBD1 (6 bases). V was clipped by 5 bases and J by 7 bases, with 11 bases between them. The length of the CDR3 is 12 residues. Germline loops: CDR1 LNHDA, CDR2 SQIVND (reference sequence). CDR3 in DNA: TGTGCCAGTAGTCCCCAGGGGTTTGGCTACACCTTC. Amino acids: CASSPQGFGYTF.

This chain uses TRBV5-1 with TRBJ2-1; D possibly corresponds to TRBD2 (6 bases). V was shortened by 4 bases and J by 8 bases, with 19 bases between the two germline ends. In germline, CDR1 is SGHRS, CDR2 YFSETQ. This CDR3 is 15 amino acids long. DNA of the CDR3: TGCGCCAGCAGCGCGGGAAGAGGAGGGGTGGATGAGCAGTTCTTC. It codes for CASSAGRGGVDEQFF.

The chain employs TRBV7-3 and TRBJ2-1; TRBD2 aligns across 8 bases. The V gene's germline CDR1 is SGHTA and CDR2 FQGTGA. V gave up 3 bases and J gave up 5 bases; unmatched junction bases: 6. The CDR3 extends over 15 amino acids. As DNA, the CDR3 is TGTGCCAGCAGCTTGGGCGGGAGGCAGAACAATGAGCAGTTCTTC. Protein product: CASSLGGRQNNEQFF.

Comments on this clone: An end of the junction differs from the germline gene, which may be a read error. The J gene is TRBJ2-7, the V gene TRBV7-9; D assignment may be TRBD1 or TRBD2 (5 bases each). Germline CDR1 SEHNR, CDR2 FQNEAQ (reference sequence). CDR3 length: 13 amino acids. In nucleotides, the CDR3 is TGTGCCAGCAGCCCCGGGACCGAGTGGGAGCAATACTTC. It codes for CASSPGTEWEQYF.

The count of this clone is one. Here the CDR3 reads CASSLGEGLNTDTQYF. CDR3 coding DNA: TGCGCCAGCAGCTTGGGGGAGGGCCTTAACACAGATACGCAGTATTTT. The genes are TRBV5-1 and TRBJ2-3; 7 bases fit TRBD2. Germline V lookup: CDR1 SGHRS, CDR2 YFSETQ. This CDR3 spans 16 amino acids. The junction had 6 bases not matched to a gene; V was cut back by 0 bases and J by 2 bases. The full variable domain, its missing parts supplied by reference TRBV5-1 and TRBJ2-3, is KAGVTQTPRYLIKTRGQQVTLSCSPISGHRSVSWYQQTPGQGLQFLFEYFSETQRNKGNFPGRFSGRQFSNSRSEMNVSTLELGDSALYLCASSLGEGLNTDTQYFGPGTRLTVL.